Listed here are 22 T cell receptor beta chains from one sample, sequenced in a study of CD8+CD57+ T cells in acquired aplastic anemia. The template for TCR beta VDJ and CDR3 sequence profiling was genomic DNA. TCRdb ran MiXCR on the reads and lists one entry per CDR3 protein. Of under 200,000 distinct CDR3 sequences listed, around 48% are singletons. For sequencing, patients were chosen who had shown expansion of CD8+CD57+ cells by flow cytometry. The sequencing input was sorted CD4+, CD8+, or CD8+CD57+ T cells (not recorded which) from PBMCs. The receptors were sampled from a human donor with aplastic anemia.

This clonotype appeared a few times. This sequence joins TRBV15 and TRBJ1-2, with 7 bases lining up with TRBD1. CDR3 length equals 16 residues. The germline gives CDR1 LNHNV, CDR2 YYDKDF (reference sequence). Trimming at V came to 0 bases and at J to 7 bases, leaving 11 bases not matched to a gene. CDR3 sequence: CATSREGDSRYVGYTF. CDR3 bases: TGTGCCACCAGCAGAGAAGGGGACAGTCGATACGTTGGCTACACCTTC.

The V call is TRBV20-1, the J call TRBJ1-2; no firm D call. V was pared by 1 base and J by 0 bases, with 6 bases between. This CDR3 spans 13 amino acids. Germline V gene data show CDR1 as DFQATT and CDR2 as SNEGSKA (reference sequence). CDR3 bases: TGCAGTGCTAGAGCTGAAGCTAACTATGGCTACACCTTC. Encoded protein: CSARAEANYGYTF.

This clonotype is a singleton in its sample. The junction departs from the called germline gene at one end, perhaps through a read error. This chain connects TRBV19 to TRBJ1-5; 7 nucleotides match TRBD1. The CDR3 has 12 residues. The germline CDR1 and CDR2 sequences are LNHDA and SQIVND (reference sequence). The CDR3 region has the DNA TGCGCCAGTAGCCAGGGGGGTTACTACGAGCATTTT. It codes for CASSQGGYYEHF.

A few counts support this clonotype. The chain uses TRBV11-2 and TRBJ2-1; maybe TRBD2 (5 bases). The CDR3 consists of 16 residues. Trimming took off 8 bases at V and 8 bases at J, with 25 bases between the two ends. CDR1 SGHAT and CDR2 FQNNGV come from the germline V gene. The CDR3 DNA sequence: TGTGCCAGCGGCCCCCAAATACTAGGTAGGTTCGATGAGCAGTTCTTC. Amino acid sequence: CASGPQILGRFDEQFF. Complete variable domain (other parts from reference TRBV11-2 and TRBJ2-1): EAGVAQSPRYKIIEKRQSVAFWCNPISGHATLYWYQQILGQGPKLLIQFQNNGVVDDSQLPKDRFSAERLKGVDSTLKIQPAKLEDSAVYLCASGPQILGRFDEQFFGPGTRLTVL.

This clonotype was observed at least ten times. The rearrangement links TRBV5-1 to TRBJ1-4; D not resolved. Trimming left V 6 bases short and J 0 bases short, with 9 bases between. This CDR3 has 14 residues. Per germline, CDR1 SGHRS and CDR2 YFSETQ. The CDR3 sequence: CASKKGTTNEKLFF. The CDR3 DNA is TGCGCCAGCAAGAAGGGTACAACTAATGAAAAACTGTTTTTT.

V and J are TRBV30 and TRBJ2-2; 10 bases agree with TRBD1. J lost 5 bases, V lost 4 bases, and 10 bases had no gene match. The CDR3 loop spans 16 amino acids. The V gene's germline CDR1 is GTSNPN and CDR2 SVGIG (reference sequence). The CDR3 DNA follows: TGTGCCTGGATCAATCCGGGACAGGGGTCGACCGGGGAGCTGTTTTTT. Translation: CAWINPGQGSTGELFF.

About this clonotype itself: A much larger clone lies one base from this, so it may be a read error. CDR3 loop: CASSADRQLYEQHF. The CDR3 bases are TGTGCCAGCAGCGCAGACAGGCAACTCTACGAGCAGCACTTC. This sequence joins TRBV11-1 and TRBJ2-7; D might be TRBD1 (6 bases). The CDR3 has 14 amino acids. CDR1 is SGHAT and CDR2 is FQDESV in the germline V gene (reference sequence).

This clonotype has only a few counts. This chain connects TRBV10-1 to TRBJ1-1; tentatively, D is TRBD1 (6 bases). This CDR3 region has 14 residues. The germline V gene has CDR1 WNHNN and CDR2 SYGVQD (reference sequence). V lost 2 bases and J lost 1, with 8 bases in between. This chain's CDR3 is CASSEGQTNTEAFF. The CDR3 nucleotides read TGCGCCAGCAGTGAGGGACAGACGAACACTGAAGCTTTCTTT.

The chain uses TRBV3-1 and TRBJ2-4, with 9 bases lining up with TRBD1. Germline V gene data show CDR1 as LGHDT and CDR2 as YNNKEL (reference sequence). Trimming removed 4 bases from V and 6 bases from J; junction bases left unmatched: 1. The CDR3 sequence is 13 residues long. CDR3 DNA sequence: TGTGCCAGCAGCCGGGACAGGGTAAACATTCAGTACTTC. It translates to CASSRDRVNIQYF.

This rearrangement joins TRBV10-3 to TRBJ2-1; TRBD2 agrees at 7 bases. The CDR3 sequence is 11 residues long. In germline, CDR1 is ENHRY, CDR2 SYGVKD. J gave up 9 bases and V 4 bases, and 0 bases lay outside the gene matches. The CDR3 is CAISGGSEQFF. The CDR3, as DNA: TGTGCCATCAGTGGCGGGAGTGAGCAGTTCTTC.

The gene calls are TRBV19 and TRBJ1-1, with a weak D call TRBD1 (5 bases). The germline gives CDR1 LNHDA, CDR2 SQIVND (reference sequence). The CDR3 is 14 amino acids. Trimming removed 0 bases at V and 4 bases at J, with 9 bases between. Here the CDR3 reads CASSIDGGTTEAFF. Written as DNA, the CDR3 is TGTGCCAGTAGTATAGATGGGGGAACCACTGAAGCTTTCTTT.

The chain has TRBV20-1 and TRBJ1-1; D ambiguous. The germline V gene encodes CDR1 DFQATT and CDR2 SNEGSKA (reference sequence). CDR3 length: 11 amino acids. V gave up 1 base and J gave up 11 bases, with 11 bases separating them. The CDR3 loop reads CSARVSGSAFF. For the CDR3, the DNA is TGCAGTGCTAGAGTTAGCGGGAGCGCTTTCTTT.

This clonotype was observed at least ten times. The chain couples TRBV6-1 to TRBJ1-1; D may be TRBD1 (5 bases). V was shortened by 5 bases and J by 0 bases, with 13 bases between the two germline ends. Germline values: CDR1 MNHNS, CDR2 SASEGT. This CDR3 has 15 residues. The CDR3 loop reads CASSPRGFLNTEAFF. The CDR3 DNA sequence: TGTGCCAGCAGTCCGCGGGGCTTTTTGAACACTGAAGCTTTCTTT.

The chain is built from TRBV29-1 and TRBJ1-2; D gene ambiguous. Per germline, CDR1 SQVTM and CDR2 ANQGSEA. Trimming stripped 3 bases from V and 7 bases from J, with 18 bases between. This CDR3 spans 14 amino acids. This CDR3 is CSVDASVAWAGYTF. CDR3 coding DNA: TGCAGCGTTGATGCGTCGGTCGCCTGGGCTGGCTACACCTTC.

The count of this clonotype is one. V gene TRBV20-1 combines with J gene TRBJ2-3, with 8 bases that match TRBD2. Losses at the gene ends were 3 bases for V and 4 bases for J; bases not matched to a gene: 6. CDR1 is DFQATT, CDR2 SNEGSKA, per germline (reference sequence). The CDR3 runs 14 residues. The CDR3 nucleotides are TGCAGTGCTAGTAAAAGCGGGGGAGCAGATACGCAGTATTTT. Protein sequence: CSASKSGGADTQYF.

The chain links TRBV7-9 to TRBJ1-6; weak D call: TRBD1 (6 bases). Looked up from germline, CDR1 is SEHNR and CDR2 is FQNEAQ (reference sequence). The CDR3 loop spans 13 amino acids. Trimming removed 3 bases from V and 7 bases from J, with 7 bases in between. The CDR3 DNA sequence: TGTGCCAGCAGCTTCGACAGGAATTCACCCCTCCACTTT. Translated: CASSFDRNSPLHF.

The table lists this clonotype with many counts. This chain links TRBV20-1 with TRBJ1-1, with a tentative D call TRBD1 (6 bases). The CDR3 extends over 12 amino acids. V was trimmed by 6 bases and J by 3 bases, leaving 11 bases between them. CDR1 is DFQATT, CDR2 SNEGSKA, per germline (reference sequence). CDR3 protein: CSASAGDTEAFF. The DNA for the CDR3 is TGCAGTGCATCTGCAGGGGACACTGAAGCTTTCTTT.

V usage is TRBV6-1 and J usage is TRBJ1-2; 7 nucleotides agree with TRBD1. J was trimmed by 3 bases and V by 3 bases; bases with no gene match: 7. The CDR3 length is 15 residues. Per the germline V gene, CDR1 is MNHNS and CDR2 is SASEGT. CDR3 loop: CASSDFPGQYYGYTF. In DNA, the CDR3 is TGTGCCAGCAGTGACTTTCCGGGACAGTACTATGGCTACACCTTC.

In its sample, this clonotype was seen many times. The rearrangement uses TRBV29-1 and TRBJ2-3, with D possibly TRBD2 on 6 matching bases. CDR1 SQVTM and CDR2 ANQGSEA come from the germline V gene. Trimming shortened V by 1 base and J by 3 bases, and 8 bases separated the two germline ends. The CDR3 covers 13 residues. CDR3 protein: CSVEGLVTDTQYF. CDR3 nucleotides: TGCAGCGTTGAAGGACTAGTTACAGATACGCAGTATTTT.

This clonotype has at least ten counts. Germline is not matched at one junction end, which may reflect a read error. The V and J genes are TRBV10-3 and TRBJ1-4; weak D call: TRBD1 (5 bases). This CDR3 is built from 15 residues. CDR1 and CDR2 (germline): ENHRY, SYGVKD. CDR3 sequence reads: CASSPGGSGNEKLFF. As DNA, the CDR3 is TGTGCCAGCAGTCCGGGGGGGAGCGGTAATGAAAAACTGTTTTTT.

J is TRBJ1-1 and V is TRBV15; the match to TRBD1 covers 12 bases. Germline CDR1 and CDR2: LNHNV and YYDKDF (reference sequence). This CDR3 has 14 amino acids. The junction had 12 bases not matched to a gene; V was cut back by 8 bases and J by 11 bases. CDR3 sequence (DNA): TGTGCCACCGGGGCGCGGGACAGGGGGCGCGGGGCTTTCTTT. Translating it yields CATGARDRGRGAFF.

This chain uses TRBV9 with TRBJ2-1, with 7 nucleotides matching TRBD2. Germline lookup yields CDR1 SGDLS and CDR2 YYNGEE. The V and J ends lost 0 bases and 9 bases, in that order; junction bases with no gene match: 6. The CDR3 runs to 14 residues. CDR3 DNA sequence: TGTGCCAGCAGCGTAGGACGGGGAGGGCGTGAGCAGTTCTTC. This translates into CASSVGRGGREQFF.